What follows are 18 T cell receptor beta chains derived from one specimen sequenced in a study of T cell repertoires in cytomegalovirus infection. MiXCR, run by TCRdb on the reads, gives a single entry per CDR3 protein. This table has under 350,000 distinct CDR3 sequences, approximately 10% appearing once. Sequences were obtained from PBMCs. These receptors came from a human donor in good health (CMV status not recorded). Some clones in this sample may be carry-over from other donors' samples.

In this sample, this clonotype turned up once. The chain has TRBV18 and TRBJ1-4; 7 bases agree with TRBD1. Germline values: CDR1 KGHSH, CDR2 LQKENI. The CDR3 sequence is 18 residues long. The ends lost 3 bases at V and 8 bases at J; junction bases unmatched: 18. Here the CDR3 DNA reads TGTGCCAGCTCACCCCAACAGGGGTCGACGACTGAGTGGGAAAAACTGTTTTTT. Protein sequence: CASSPQQGSTTEWEKLFF.

V usage is TRBV15 and J usage is TRBJ2-1; 9 bases are a match to TRBD2. V shed 0 bases and J 4 bases; nucleotides not matched to a gene: 4. The CDR3 is 16 amino acids. CDR1 and CDR2 (germline): LNHNV, YYDKDF (reference sequence). The CDR3, as DNA: TGTGCCACCAGCAGAGACCCTAGCGGGGAGTACAATGAGCAGTTCTTC. Protein sequence: CATSRDPSGEYNEQFF.

This clonotype was seen at least ten times. The chain couples TRBV19 to TRBJ2-2, with TRBD1 matching over 7 bases. Germline trimming cut 3 bases from V and 0 bases from J; bases unmatched to any gene: 10. This CDR3 has 18 residues. The germline V gene encodes CDR1 LNHDA and CDR2 SQIVND (reference sequence). CDR3 protein: CASSISLTGASNTGELFF. In DNA form, the CDR3 reads TGTGCCAGTAGTATCTCCCTTACAGGGGCCTCGAACACCGGGGAGCTGTTTTTT.

In its sample, this clonotype was seen many times. V is TRBV27 and J is TRBJ2-2; D is undetermined. V lost 5 bases and J lost 1, with 11 bases in between. Germline V gene lookup returns CDR1 MNHEY and CDR2 SMNVEV (reference sequence). The CDR3 covers 15 residues. The CDR3 loop is CASSPFSGNTGELFF. The CDR3 coding sequence is TGTGCCAGCAGTCCCTTCTCAGGGAACACCGGGGAGCTGTTTTTT.

In this sample, this clonotype turned up many times. The chain combines TRBV11-3 with TRBJ2-3, with TRBD2 as a possible D gene (7 bases). The CDR3 runs 16 residues. Trimming took 5 bases from V and 2 from J, leaving 17 bases between them. CDR1 and CDR2 from the germline V gene are SGHNT and YENEEA. The CDR3 DNA reads as TGTGCCAGCAGCCCTTGGGGGGGGCTGAACACAGATACGCAGTATTTT. Residues: CASSPWGGLNTDTQYF.

This clonotype has at least ten counts. The chain uses TRBV6-1 and TRBJ1-1, with a possible D match to TRBD1 (6 bases). This CDR3 is 14 amino acids long. With 6 bases removed from V and 1 base from J, the gap between germline ends came to 12 bases. Germline values: CDR1 MNHNS, CDR2 SASEGT. CDR3 DNA: TGTGCCAGCAGGCTCCCGACAGGGAACACTGAAGCTTTCTTT. This translates into CASRLPTGNTEAFF.

V is TRBV5-1 and J is TRBJ1-1; tentatively, D is TRBD1 (6 bases). Germline values: CDR1 SGHRS, CDR2 YFSETQ. The V and J ends lost 7 bases and 3 bases respectively, with 13 bases between them. The CDR3 has 13 amino acids. The CDR3 here is CASGRSGDTEAFF. CDR3 coding DNA: TGCGCCAGCGGGCGGTCAGGGGACACTGAAGCTTTCTTT.

This clonotype was seen many times. The V gene is TRBV7-8, the J gene TRBJ2-5; TRBD2 is a possible D gene (6 bases). CDR3 length: 17 amino acids. Trimming shortened V by 1 base and J by 1 base, and 16 bases separated the two germline ends. In germline, CDR1 is SGHVS, CDR2 FQNEAQ. This chain's CDR3 is CASSLEGIRRVQETQYF. The CDR3 region has the DNA TGTGCCAGCAGCTTAGAAGGAATCAGGAGGGTCCAAGAGACCCAGTACTTC.

This clonotype was counted at least ten times. The V call is TRBV11-3, the J call TRBJ2-1; D might be TRBD2 (6 bases). Germline V gene lookup returns CDR1 SGHNT and CDR2 YENEEA. V was pared by 4 bases and J by 0 bases, with 10 bases between. The CDR3 extends over 15 amino acids. The CDR3 spells CASSYGGVSYNEQFF. Here the CDR3 DNA reads TGTGCCAGCAGCTATGGAGGGGTCTCCTACAATGAGCAGTTCTTC.

This clonotype was observed at least ten times. The chain employs TRBV5-4 and TRBJ2-1; the match to TRBD2 covers 10 bases. Germline CDR1 reads SGHNT; CDR2 reads YYREEE (reference sequence). Unmatched junction bases numbered 8, after V lost 4 bases and J lost 4 bases. The CDR3 is made up of 16 amino acids. The CDR3 region is CASSPVRAGGYNEQFF. The CDR3 nucleotides read TGTGCCAGCAGCCCTGTGCGAGCGGGGGGGTACAATGAGCAGTTCTTC.

This clonotype was seen ten or more times. J is TRBJ1-2 and V is TRBV5-5; D not certain. This CDR3 contains 14 residues. V was pared by 3 bases and J by 5 bases, with 14 bases between. Germline values: CDR1 SGHKS, CDR2 YYEKEE (reference sequence). In DNA form, the CDR3 reads TGTGCCAGCAGCTCGGCTGGGGTCCTATATGGCTACACCTTC. This codes for CASSSAGVLYGYTF.

The chain has TRBV7-9 and TRBJ1-4; D may be TRBD1 (6 bases). CDR1 is SEHNR and CDR2 is FQNEAQ in the germline V gene (reference sequence). The CDR3 is 16 residues long. V lost 1 base, J lost 7 bases, and 16 bases lay in between. CDR3 DNA sequence: TGTGCCAGCAGCTTAGGGAGGAACCAGGGGTTTGAAAAACTGTTTTTT. It encodes CASSLGRNQGFEKLFF.

Ten or more counts support this clonotype. V is TRBV20-1 and J is TRBJ2-7; 8 bases are a match to TRBD1. This CDR3 spans 15 amino acids. After removal of 0 bases from V and 4 bases from J, the junction contained 8 bases not matched to a gene. In germline, CDR1 is DFQATT, CDR2 SNEGSKA (reference sequence). This chain's CDR3 is CSARDRQGAGYEQYV. For the CDR3, the DNA is TGCAGTGCTAGAGATAGGCAGGGGGCTGGGTACGAGCAGTACGTC.

This clonotype showed up many times. The rearrangement links TRBV7-9 to TRBJ1-6, with TRBD1 matching 7 bases. Germline CDR1 reads SEHNR; CDR2 reads FQNEAQ (reference sequence). The CDR3 is 13 amino acids. The J segment lost 7 bases and the V segment lost 4 bases, leaving 1 base of the junction unmatched. CDR3 residues: CASSWGQNSPLHF. The CDR3 bases are TGTGCCAGCAGCTGGGGACAGAATTCACCCCTCCACTTT.

There are many counts of this clonotype. This rearrangement joins TRBV11-2 to TRBJ2-6, with 10 bases lining up with TRBD1. The germline V gene encodes CDR1 SGHAT and CDR2 FQNNGV. There are 17 residues in the CDR3. After removal of 4 bases from V and 0 bases from J, the junction contained 3 bases not matched to a gene. The CDR3 coding sequence is TGTGCCAGCAGCTGGGGACAGGGGATCTCTGGGGCCAACGTCCTGACTTTC. It encodes CASSWGQGISGANVLTF.

This clonotype was seen at least ten times. The CDR3, as DNA: TGTGCCAGCAACTACAGAAGCTCCTACAATGAGCAGTTCTTC. Its translation: CASNYRSSYNEQFF. This chain uses TRBV6-1 with TRBJ2-1; no reliable D call. CDR1 is MNHNS, CDR2 SASEGT, per germline. This CDR3 has 14 amino acids. The V end was cut by 7 bases, the J end by 0 bases, with 10 bases between.

This clonotype was observed at least ten times. This chain connects TRBV20-1 to TRBJ1-6; possibly TRBD1 for D (6 bases). There are 14 residues in the CDR3. The V end lost 7 bases, the J end lost 6 bases, and 16 bases lay between the germline ends. The germline gives CDR1 DFQATT, CDR2 SNEGSKA (reference sequence). The CDR3 DNA reads TGCAGTGTTCTCCTTATGGACAGTAATTCACCCCTCCACTTT. Encoded protein: CSVLLMDSNSPLHF.

This clonotype was recorded many times. The rearrangement uses TRBV10-3 and TRBJ1-2; 9 bases are a match to TRBD1. The CDR3 consists of 15 residues. Germline CDR1 reads ENHRY; CDR2 reads SYGVKD. J lost 2 bases, V lost 3 bases, and 4 bases had no gene match. DNA for the CDR3: TGTGCCATCAGTGACCCCGGGACAGGGAACTATGGCTACACCTTC. Amino acid sequence: CAISDPGTGNYGYTF.